These T cell receptor beta chains were read from a single sample in a study of blood T cell repertoires in COVID-19. Measured with immunoSEQ multiplex PCR; TCRdb has only the in-frame clones, and not every one. The data hold approximately 170,000 clones, with 88% observed a single time. Sequenced input: PBMCs or T cells enriched from blood (not recorded which). The source of these receptors is a woman between 18 and 30 years old who had recovered from COVID-19. Each CDR3 is given with its conserved first and last residue. The D gene is left open where the match is weak. Size values are once, few and many counts, or a class for expanded clones, and some rows have none.

abundance | j_gene | v_gene | d_gene | CDR3aa | CDR3nt
NA | TRBJ1-2 | TRBV7-2 | NA | CASSLTNYGYTF | TGTGCCAGCAGTCTAACTAACTATGGCTACACCTTC
NA | TRBJ2-5 | TRBV6-1 | TRBD2 | CASSEQRGAQETQYF | TGTGCCAGCAGTGAACAGCGGGGGGCCCAAGAGACCCAGTACTTC
NA | TRBJ2-2 | TRBV28 | NA | CAIRRVRGDTGELFF | TGTGCCATACGCCGTGTGCGGGGAGACACCGGGGAGCTGTTTTTT
NA | TRBJ2-7 | TRBV3-1/TRBV3-2 | TRBD1 | CASSRDGTGVNEQYF | TGTGCCAGCAGCCGAGACGGGACAGGGGTCAACGAGCAGTACTTC
NA | TRBJ1-5 | TRBV6-6 | NA | CASGAQGNGQPQHF | TGTGCCAGCGGGGCACAGGGAAACGGTCAGCCCCAGCATTTT
NA | TRBJ2-2 | TRBV7-9 | TRBD1 | CASSNGQGFAGELFF | TGTGCCAGCAGCAACGGACAGGGTTTCGCCGGGGAGCTGTTTTTT
once | TRBJ2-1 | TRBV5-1 | NA | CASSSDWSSYNEQFF | TGCGCCAGCAGCTCCGACTGGAGCTCCTACAATGAGCAGTTCTTC
NA | TRBJ1-5 | TRBV5-6 | NA | CASSRWGDQPQHF | TGTGCCAGCAGTCGGTGGGGGGATCAGCCCCAGCATTTT
NA | TRBJ1-5 | TRBV19 | NA | CASSTETLNNQPQHF | TGTGCCAGTAGTACGGAGACCTTGAACAATCAGCCCCAGCATTTT
NA | TRBJ1-2 | TRBV28 | TRBD1 | CASRGDRSYGYTF | TGTGCCAGCAGGGGGGACAGGTCCTATGGCTACACCTTC
NA | TRBJ2-7 | TRBV4-3 | NA | CASSQERGTWAYEQYF | TGCGCCAGCAGCCAAGAAAGGGGAACGTGGGCCTACGAGCAGTACTTC
NA | TRBJ1-1 | TRBV6-6 | TRBD1 | CASSLAGTEPAAFF | TGTGCCAGCAGTTTAGCCGGGACAGAGCCGGCAGCTTTCTTT
NA | TRBJ2-7 | TRBV18 | TRBD2 | CASSPNREAAGEQYF | TGTGCCAGCTCTCCCAATCGGGAGGCGGCTGGGGAGCAGTACTTC
NA | TRBJ1-5 | TRBV18 | TRBD1 | CASSRDRTINQPQHF | TGTGCCAGCTCACGGGACAGGACGATCAATCAGCCCCAGCATTTT
NA | TRBJ1-6 | TRBV4-3 | TRBD1 | CASSQVQGANSPLHF | TGCGCCAGCAGCCAAGTACAGGGGGCTAATTCACCCCTCCACTTT
NA | TRBJ2-1 | TRBV19 | TRBD1 | CASSVGQGYLFPTVDNEQFF | TGTGCCAGTAGTGTGGGACAGGGATACCTTTTCCCGACCGTTGACAATGAGCAGTTCTTC
NA | TRBJ1-6 | TRBV27 | NA | CASSSGFGPYNSPLHF | TGTGCCAGCAGTTCTGGGTTTGGGCCTTATAATTCACCCCTCCACTTT
NA | TRBJ2-7 | TRBV6-1 | TRBD1 | CASSGARDSLVPYEQYF | TGTGCCAGCAGTGGCGCCCGGGACAGCTTGGTTCCCTACGAGCAGTACTTC
NA | TRBJ2-3 | TRBV20-1 | NA | CSASGGGARQYF | TGCAGTGCTAGTGGAGGGGGGGCGAGGCAGTATTTT
NA | TRBJ1-2 | TRBV6-5 | NA | CASRRDRFNYGYTF | TGTGCCAGCAGACGAGACAGGTTCAACTATGGCTACACCTTC
NA | TRBJ2-7 | TRBV18 | NA | CASAGDTYSYEQYF | TGTGCCAGTGCGGGGGACACCTACTCCTACGAGCAGTACTTC
NA | TRBJ1-5 | TRBV21-1 | NA | CASSKDRKGGNQPQHF | TGTGCCAGCAGCAAAGATCGGAAAGGGGGCAATCAGCCCCAGCATTTT
NA | TRBJ1-2 | TRBV11-2 | NA | CASSPPLGNIDGYTF | TGTGCCAGCAGCCCCCCCCTAGGAAACATCGATGGCTACACCTTC
NA | TRBJ2-1 | TRBV11-2 | NA | CASTLGTAPFF | TGTGCCAGCACCCTAGGGACTGCACCGTTCTTC
NA | TRBJ2-7 | TRBV27 | NA | CASSSTDPYEQYF | TGTGCCAGCAGTTCGACAGACCCCTACGAGCAGTACTTC
NA | TRBJ2-3 | TRBV9 | TRBD1 | CASSAPGQGAGTQYF | TGTGCCAGCAGCGCTCCGGGACAGGGGGCAGGTACGCAGTATTTT
NA | TRBJ1-4 | TRBV14 | NA | CASSHLGSSREKLFF | TGTGCCAGCAGCCACCTCGGTTCGTCGCGGGAAAAACTGTTTTTT
NA | TRBJ2-1 | TRBV5-6 | TRBD2 | CASSQQTSGASFF | TGTGCCAGCAGCCAACAGACTAGCGGGGCTTCGTTCTTC
NA | TRBJ1-5 | TRBV11-2 | NA | CASSLGASNQPQHF | TGTGCCAGCAGCTTGGGGGCAAGCAATCAGCCCCAGCATTTT
once | TRBJ2-1 | TRBV6-1 | TRBD2 | CASSEGGLNYYNEQFF | TGTGCCAGCAGTGAAGGGGGACTAAACTACTACAATGAGCAGTTCTTC
NA | TRBJ2-1 | TRBV10-3 | TRBD2 | CAISESGGGGYNEQFF | TGTGCCATCAGTGAGTCTGGAGGCGGGGGATACAATGAGCAGTTCTTC
NA | TRBJ2-1 | TRBV24-1 | NA | CATSDRPGDEQFF | TGTGCCACCAGTGATCGCCCGGGAGATGAGCAGTTCTTC
NA | TRBJ1-2 | TRBV28 | NA | CASSLGQRFLVRGYTF | TGTGCCAGCAGTTTAGGACAGCGCTTCTTGGTGCGTGGCTACACCTTC
NA | TRBJ1-3 | TRBV7-9 | NA | CASSPGGGNTIYF | TGTGCCAGCAGTCCAGGAGGGGGAAACACCATATATTTT
NA | TRBJ2-1 | TRBV7-2 | TRBD2 | CASSFAGGFPNEQFF | TGTGCCAGCAGCTTCGCGGGAGGATTCCCCAATGAGCAGTTCTTC
NA | TRBJ1-2 | TRBV21-1 | NA | CASSNPHGDSNYGYTF | TGTGCCAGCAGCAACCCCCACGGGGACAGCAACTATGGCTACACCTTC
NA | TRBJ1-1 | TRBV6-5 | TRBD1 | CAIRQGQNTEAFF | TGTGCCATAAGACAGGGGCAGAACACTGAAGCTTTCTTT
NA | TRBJ1-6 | TRBV30 | NA | CACRRGTNSPLHF | TGTGCCTGTCGACGGGGTACAAATTCACCCCTCCACTTT
NA | TRBJ2-1 | TRBV29-1 | NA | CSVVGGEYNEQFF | TGCAGCGTTGTCGGCGGGGAGTACAATGAGCAGTTCTTC
NA | TRBJ2-7 | TRBV2 | TRBD2 | CASSGTSGGIYEQYF | TGTGCCAGCAGCGGGACTAGCGGGGGGATCTACGAGCAGTACTTC
NA | TRBJ1-5 | TRBV4-2 | NA | CASSAQLSNQPQHF | TGTGCCAGCAGCGCACAGCTAAGCAATCAGCCCCAGCATTTT
NA | TRBJ2-3 | TRBV14 | NA | CASSQRLQVGDTQYF | TGTGCCAGCAGCCAAAGACTCCAAGTCGGAGATACGCAGTATTTT
NA | TRBJ2-2 | TRBV6-5 | NA | CASIESSLIGELFF | TGTGCCAGCATCGAAAGCTCATTAATTGGGGAGCTGTTTTTT
NA | TRBJ2-1 | TRBV5-1 | TRBD2 | CASSPPRLAGDEQFF | TGCGCCAGCAGCCCCCCAAGACTAGCGGGAGATGAGCAGTTCTTC
NA | TRBJ1-1 | TRBV29-1 | TRBD1 | CSVQGAVEAFF | TGCAGCGTACAGGGGGCGGTTGAAGCTTTCTTT
NA | TRBJ2-1 | TRBV6-6 | TRBD2 | CASSTLAGAYNEQFF | TGTGCCAGCAGTACACTAGCGGGAGCCTACAATGAGCAGTTCTTC
NA | TRBJ2-7 | TRBV4-2 | NA | CASSQEVGTEGTF | TGTGCCAGCAGCCAAGAAGTCGGGACTGAAGGAACCTTC
NA | TRBJ2-1 | TRBV24-1 | TRBD2 | CATSAFGVAGGYNEQFF | TGTGCCACCAGTGCCTTTGGAGTAGCGGGAGGTTACAATGAGCAGTTCTTC
once | TRBJ1-4 | TRBV27 | NA | CASTTLLGGSEKLFF | TGTGCCAGCACCACCTTACTCGGGGGATCCGAAAAACTGTTTTTT
NA | TRBJ1-4 | TRBV28 | NA | CASSRGGAGTTNEKLFF | TGTGCCAGCAGCCGCGGCGGGGCTGGAACAACTAATGAAAAACTGTTTTTT